The present T cell receptor beta chain was sequenced within a study of shared clonotypes between healthy human individuals. CDR3 size: 20 residues. Germline trimming cut 4 bases from V and 9 bases from J; bases unmatched to any gene: 29. Germline V gene sequence: CDR1 PRHDT, CDR2 FYEKMQ (reference sequence). Clones were read by immunoSEQ multiplex PCR, and TCRdb kept only the in-frame ones, dropping some. The profile covers 2 million to 2.5 million clones, with just under 95% appearing a single time and about 0.36% taken by the ten largest. This clone was detected only once. The TCR comes from a man between 18 and 35 years old in good health. Some clones in this sample may be carry-over from other donors' samples. The chain links TRBV13 to TRBJ2-5, with 7 bases matching TRBD2. The sequenced sample was naive CD4+ T cells from PBMCs. Subset defined: CD45RA+ positively selected. This CDR3 is CASSSSGRVLPNLLAGAQYF. CDR3 nucleotides: TGTGCCAGCAGCTCCTCCGGCCGGGTACTCCCCAACCTCCTTGCGGGGGCCCAGTACTTC.